The rows below give T cell receptor beta chains drawn from one sample of a study of post-analysis software for immune sequencing data. TCRdb redid the calling of the PCR reads with MiXCR, one entry per CDR3 protein. The sample records about 400,000 distinct CDR3 sequences, less than 40% being singletons. What was sequenced was blood. These receptors originate from a girl aged 5-17 years with multiple sclerosis. Both conserved end residues are part of each CDR3. The D gene is left open where the match is weak. Not every row has a clone size; where given, it reads once, few, many or a size class.

clone_size: NA; d_call: NA; j_call: TRBJ2-5; v_call: TRBV5-1; cdr3_nt: TGCGCCAGCAGCGCTCTTGACAGGTGGCAAGAGACCCAGTACTTC; cdr3_aa: CASSALDRWQETQYF
clone_size: NA; d_call: NA; j_call: TRBJ1-5; v_call: TRBV25-1; cdr3_nt: TGTGCCAGCAGTGACCCGGAGGGGAATCAGCCCCAGCATTTT; cdr3_aa: CASSDPEGNQPQHF
clone_size: NA; d_call: TRBD1; j_call: TRBJ2-5; v_call: TRBV7-6; cdr3_nt: TGTGCCAGCAGCCCTGCCGGCAGGGGGAACTACGGGCAGTACTTC; cdr3_aa: CASSPAGRGNYGQYF
clone_size: NA; d_call: TRBD2; j_call: TRBJ2-3; v_call: TRBV5-1; cdr3_nt: TGCGCCAGCAGCTTGCAGTCCAGCGGGGGGTTAGGTCCCGATACGCAGTATTTT; cdr3_aa: CASSLQSSGGLGPDTQYF
clone_size: NA; d_call: TRBD1; j_call: TRBJ1-1; v_call: TRBV6-5; cdr3_nt: TGTGCCGGCAGTTACTGGACAGGGTCTGAAGCTTTCTTT; cdr3_aa: CAGSYWTGSEAFF
clone_size: few; d_call: NA; j_call: TRBJ1-5; v_call: TRBV20-1; cdr3_nt: TGCAGTGCTAGTAACCACGTGCAAGATCAGCCCCAGCATTTT; cdr3_aa: CSASNHVQDQPQHF
clone_size: NA; d_call: NA; j_call: TRBJ2-7; v_call: TRBV28; cdr3_nt: TGTGCCAGCCCCGGGAGGGACAGTGACTACGAGCAGTACTTC; cdr3_aa: CASPGRDSDYEQYF
clone_size: NA; d_call: NA; j_call: TRBJ2-3; v_call: TRBV11-2; cdr3_nt: TGTGCCAGCAGCTTAGGTCACAGCACCACAGATACGCAGTATTTT; cdr3_aa: CASSLGHSTTDTQYF
clone_size: few; d_call: NA; j_call: TRBJ2-7; v_call: TRBV20-1; cdr3_nt: TGCAGTGCTAGAGATCTCGGGACCGAACTTTACGAGCAGTACTTC; cdr3_aa: CSARDLGTELYEQYF
clone_size: NA; d_call: TRBD2; j_call: TRBJ2-1; v_call: TRBV29-1; cdr3_nt: TGCAGCGTTGCGGAAACTAGCGGATACAATGAGCAGTTCTTC; cdr3_aa: CSVAETSGYNEQFF
clone_size: NA; d_call: NA; j_call: TRBJ1-1; v_call: TRBV7-3; cdr3_nt: TGTGCCGGACAGCCCGGGACATCGGGGGATGAAGCTTTCTTT; cdr3_aa: CAGQPGTSGDEAFF
clone_size: NA; d_call: NA; j_call: TRBJ2-7; v_call: TRBV15; cdr3_nt: TGTGCCACCAGCAGAGTGGGCGGGACCTACGAGCAGTACTTC; cdr3_aa: CATSRVGGTYEQYF
clone_size: NA; d_call: TRBD2; j_call: TRBJ2-4; v_call: TRBV7-9; cdr3_nt: TGTGCCAGCAGCCCCCCCGGGACTAGCCAAAACATTCAGTACTTC; cdr3_aa: CASSPPGTSQNIQYF
clone_size: few; d_call: NA; j_call: TRBJ1-1; v_call: TRBV4-1; cdr3_nt: TGCGCCAGCAGCCAAGACACGGTGAACACTGAAGCTTTCTTT; cdr3_aa: CASSQDTVNTEAFF
clone_size: NA; d_call: NA; j_call: TRBJ2-1; v_call: TRBV20-1; cdr3_nt: TGCAGTGCTCGGGGACTGCTACATGCCCAGAATGAGCAGTTCTTC; cdr3_aa: CSARGLLHAQNEQFF
clone_size: NA; d_call: TRBD2; j_call: TRBJ2-5; v_call: TRBV5-1; cdr3_nt: TGCGCCAGCAGCGGTAGCGGGGGCCCACAAGAGACCCAGTACTTC; cdr3_aa: CASSGSGGPQETQYF
clone_size: NA; d_call: TRBD2; j_call: TRBJ2-1; v_call: TRBV12-3/TRBV12-4; cdr3_nt: TGTGCCAGCAGCCGAAGCGGGGGGGTAGGCAATGAGCAGTTCTTC; cdr3_aa: CASSRSGGVGNEQFF
clone_size: NA; d_call: NA; j_call: TRBJ2-3; v_call: TRBV10-3; cdr3_nt: TGTGCCGTCAGTGAAATGGGCACAGATACGCAGTATTTT; cdr3_aa: CAVSEMGTDTQYF
clone_size: NA; d_call: TRBD2; j_call: TRBJ2-5; v_call: TRBV20-1; cdr3_nt: TGCAGTGCTGGCAAGCGGGGGGCCGGAAAGGAGACCCAGTACTTC; cdr3_aa: CSAGKRGAGKETQYF
clone_size: NA; d_call: NA; j_call: TRBJ1-5; v_call: TRBV2; cdr3_nt: TGTGCCAGCAGTAACTCCCCCTATCAGCCCCAGCATTTT; cdr3_aa: CASSNSPYQPQHF
clone_size: few; d_call: NA; j_call: TRBJ2-1; v_call: TRBV7-3; cdr3_nt: TGTGCCGGCAGCTTAAAACGGGACAATGAGCAGTTCTTC; cdr3_aa: CAGSLKRDNEQFF
clone_size: few; d_call: NA; j_call: TRBJ2-2; v_call: TRBV10-3; cdr3_nt: TGTGCCATCAGTGACATCATTTCCGGGAATTGGAACACCGGGGAGCTGTTTTTT; cdr3_aa: CAISDIISGNWNTGELFF
clone_size: NA; d_call: NA; j_call: TRBJ1-4; v_call: TRBV7-2; cdr3_nt: TGTGCCAGCAGCTTAGCAGGGGCGATCGGCGAAAAACTGTTTTTT; cdr3_aa: CASSLAGAIGEKLFF
clone_size: NA; d_call: NA; j_call: TRBJ2-7; v_call: TRBV12-3/TRBV12-4; cdr3_nt: TGTGCCAGCACTCCAGGGCACGAGCAGTACTTC; cdr3_aa: CASTPGHEQYF
clone_size: NA; d_call: NA; j_call: TRBJ2-5; v_call: TRBV20-1; cdr3_nt: TGCAGTGCCAAAGGGGCAGTTCAAGAGACCCAGTACTTC; cdr3_aa: CSAKGAVQETQYF
clone_size: once; d_call: NA; j_call: TRBJ1-1; v_call: TRBV29-1; cdr3_nt: TGCAGCGTTGCCCGCAGGGTTATGAACACTGAAGCTTTCTTT; cdr3_aa: CSVARRVMNTEAFF
clone_size: NA; d_call: NA; j_call: TRBJ2-2; v_call: TRBV20-1; cdr3_nt: TGCAGTGCTAACGTAGGGGGATTAAGTCCCGGGGAGCTGTTTTTT; cdr3_aa: CSANVGGLSPGELFF
clone_size: few; d_call: TRBD2; j_call: TRBJ2-1; v_call: TRBV29-1; cdr3_nt: TGCAGCGTGGGAGCCGGGGGGAGGAATGAGCAGTTCTTC; cdr3_aa: CSVGAGGRNEQFF
clone_size: few; d_call: TRBD1; j_call: TRBJ1-2; v_call: TRBV28; cdr3_nt: TGTGCCAGCAGTTCCCCGGGACAGGGTACTAACTATGGCTACACCTTC; cdr3_aa: CASSSPGQGTNYGYTF
clone_size: NA; d_call: TRBD1; j_call: TRBJ1-1; v_call: TRBV11-2; cdr3_nt: TGTGCCAGCAGCCACGGACAGGGTGGAAGGTGGAACACTGAAGCTTTCTTT; cdr3_aa: CASSHGQGGRWNTEAFF
clone_size: many; d_call: TRBD2; j_call: TRBJ2-5; v_call: TRBV7-6; cdr3_nt: TGTGCCAGCAGCCCCCGACTCGCGGGGGGGCAAGAGACCCAGTACTTC; cdr3_aa: CASSPRLAGGQETQYF
clone_size: NA; d_call: TRBD1; j_call: TRBJ2-7; v_call: TRBV20-1; cdr3_nt: TGCAGTGCTAGAGGTTCAGGGGGAAGCGAGCAGTACTTC; cdr3_aa: CSARGSGGSEQYF
clone_size: few; d_call: NA; j_call: TRBJ2-7; v_call: TRBV20-1; cdr3_nt: TGCAGTGCTAGTTCCGACTGGGACCTTACGATCTACGAGCAGTACTTC; cdr3_aa: CSASSDWDLTIYEQYF
clone_size: NA; d_call: NA; j_call: TRBJ2-5; v_call: TRBV7-8; cdr3_nt: TGTGCCAGCAGCTACGTCCTTTTAGGTTCACAAGAGACCCAGTACTTC; cdr3_aa: CASSYVLLGSQETQYF
clone_size: few; d_call: NA; j_call: TRBJ2-5; v_call: TRBV5-8; cdr3_nt: TGTGCCAGCAGCTTGGGACTAGGTAATCAAGAGACCCAGTACTTC; cdr3_aa: CASSLGLGNQETQYF
clone_size: NA; d_call: NA; j_call: TRBJ1-2; v_call: TRBV5-1; cdr3_nt: TGCGCCAGCAAGGATCTGACGGATTATGGCTACACCTTC; cdr3_aa: CASKDLTDYGYTF
clone_size: many; d_call: NA; j_call: TRBJ2-7; v_call: TRBV9; cdr3_nt: TGTGCCAGCAGCGTAGGTGGGGAGGAATACGACGAGCAGTACTTC; cdr3_aa: CASSVGGEEYDEQYF
clone_size: NA; d_call: NA; j_call: TRBJ1-4; v_call: TRBV12-3/TRBV12-4; cdr3_nt: TGTGCCAGCAGTCCGAGCCGGCGGGGGCTAGCTCCAACTAATGAAAAACTGTTTTTT; cdr3_aa: CASSPSRRGLAPTNEKLFF
clone_size: NA; d_call: NA; j_call: TRBJ1-1; v_call: TRBV6-6; cdr3_nt: TGTGCCAGCAGTTACTCGCACAGCCCTGAAGCTTTCTTT; cdr3_aa: CASSYSHSPEAFF